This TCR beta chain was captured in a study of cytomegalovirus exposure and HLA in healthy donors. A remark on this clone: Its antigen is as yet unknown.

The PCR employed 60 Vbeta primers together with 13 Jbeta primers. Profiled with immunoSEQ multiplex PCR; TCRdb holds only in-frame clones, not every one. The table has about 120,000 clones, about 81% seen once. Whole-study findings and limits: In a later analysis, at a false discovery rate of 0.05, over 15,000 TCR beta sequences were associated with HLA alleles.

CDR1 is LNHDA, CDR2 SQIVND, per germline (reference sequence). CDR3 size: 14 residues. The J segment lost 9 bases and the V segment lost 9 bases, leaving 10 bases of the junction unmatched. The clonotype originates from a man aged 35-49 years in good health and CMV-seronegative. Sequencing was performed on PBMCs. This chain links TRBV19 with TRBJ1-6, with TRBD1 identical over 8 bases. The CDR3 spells CASRARGLLSPLHF. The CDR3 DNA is TGTGCCAGCCGGGCCAGGGGGCTTCTTTCACCCCTCCACTTT.